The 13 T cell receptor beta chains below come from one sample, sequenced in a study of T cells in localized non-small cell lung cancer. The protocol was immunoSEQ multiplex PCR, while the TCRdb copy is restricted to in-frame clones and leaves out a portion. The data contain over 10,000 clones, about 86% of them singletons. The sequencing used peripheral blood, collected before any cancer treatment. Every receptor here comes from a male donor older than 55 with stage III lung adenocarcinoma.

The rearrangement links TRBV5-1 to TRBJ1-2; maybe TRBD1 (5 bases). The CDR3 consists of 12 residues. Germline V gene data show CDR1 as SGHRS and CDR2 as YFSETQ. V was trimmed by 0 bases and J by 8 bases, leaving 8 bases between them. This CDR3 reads CASSLVGDGYTF. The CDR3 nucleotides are TGCGCCAGCAGCTTGGTAGGGGACGGCTACACCTTC. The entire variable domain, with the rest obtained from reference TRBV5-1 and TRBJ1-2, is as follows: KAGVTQTPRYLIKTRGQQVTLSCSPISGHRSVSWYQQTPGQGLQFLFEYFSETQRNKGNFPGRFSGRQFSNSRSEMNVSTLELGDSALYLCASSLVGDGYTFGSGTRLTVV.

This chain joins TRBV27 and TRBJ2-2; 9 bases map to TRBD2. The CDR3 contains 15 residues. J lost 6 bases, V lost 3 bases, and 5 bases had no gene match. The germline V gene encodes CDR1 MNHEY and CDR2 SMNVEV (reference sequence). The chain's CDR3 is CASSFLAGSAGELFF. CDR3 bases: TGTGCCAGCAGTTTTCTAGCGGGAAGTGCCGGGGAGCTGTTTTTT.

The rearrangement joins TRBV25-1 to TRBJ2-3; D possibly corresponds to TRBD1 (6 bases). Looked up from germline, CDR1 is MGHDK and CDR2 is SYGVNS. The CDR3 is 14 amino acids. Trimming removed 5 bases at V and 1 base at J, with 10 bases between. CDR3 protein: CASSPGARTDTQYF. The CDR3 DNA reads TGTGCCAGCAGTCCAGGGGCCCGCACAGATACGCAGTATTTT.

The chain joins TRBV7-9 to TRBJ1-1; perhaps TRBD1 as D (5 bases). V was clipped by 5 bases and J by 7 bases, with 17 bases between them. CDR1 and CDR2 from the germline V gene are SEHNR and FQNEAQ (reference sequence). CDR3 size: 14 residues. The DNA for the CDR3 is TGTGCCAGCAGCCGTATGCTGGGGCAGCTTGAAGCTTTCTTT. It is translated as CASSRMLGQLEAFF.

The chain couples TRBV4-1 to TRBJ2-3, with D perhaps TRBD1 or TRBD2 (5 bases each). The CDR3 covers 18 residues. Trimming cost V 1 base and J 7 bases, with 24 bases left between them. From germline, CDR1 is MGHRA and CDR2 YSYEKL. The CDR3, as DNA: TGCGCCAGCAGCCAAGTTGGGGGTCGATGGGCCCATGGCTATACGCAGTATTTT. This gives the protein CASSQVGGRWAHGYTQYF.

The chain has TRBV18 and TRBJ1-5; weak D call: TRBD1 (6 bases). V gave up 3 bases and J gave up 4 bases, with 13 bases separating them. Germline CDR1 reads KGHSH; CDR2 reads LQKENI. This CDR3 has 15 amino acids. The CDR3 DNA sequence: TGTGCCAGCTCACCCCTTAGGGGGGAGAATCAGCCCCAGCATTTT. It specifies CASSPLRGENQPQHF.

The chain's CDR3 is CASSSRTSSYEQYF. Here the CDR3 DNA reads TGTGCCAGCAGCTCTCGGACTAGCTCCTACGAGCAGTACTTC. The genes are TRBV7-2 and TRBJ2-7, with TRBD2 identical over 7 bases. CDR1 and CDR2 from the germline V gene are SGHTA and FQGNSA. The CDR3 sequence is 14 residues long. V lost 4 bases, J lost 0 bases, and 3 bases stayed unmatched.

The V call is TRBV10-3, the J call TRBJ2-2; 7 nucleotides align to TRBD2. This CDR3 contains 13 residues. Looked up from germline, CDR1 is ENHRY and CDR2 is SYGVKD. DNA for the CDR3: TGTGCGCACCTAGCGGCGAACACCGGGGAGCTGTTTTTT. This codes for CAHLAANTGELFF.

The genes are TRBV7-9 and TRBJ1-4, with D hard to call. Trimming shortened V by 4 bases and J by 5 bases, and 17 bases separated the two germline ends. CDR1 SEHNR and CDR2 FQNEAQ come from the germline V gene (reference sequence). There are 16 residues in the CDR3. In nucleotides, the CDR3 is TGTGCCAGCAGCTCACGCTCCAGCGAACAGAATGAAAAACTGTTTTTT. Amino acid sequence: CASSSRSSEQNEKLFF.

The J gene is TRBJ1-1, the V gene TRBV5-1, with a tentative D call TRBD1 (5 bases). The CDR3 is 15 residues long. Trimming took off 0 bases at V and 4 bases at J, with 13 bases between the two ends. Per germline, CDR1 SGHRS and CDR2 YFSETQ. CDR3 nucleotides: TGCGCCAGCAGCTTGGACTGGGGGGGAAGCACTGAAGCTTTCTTT. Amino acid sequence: CASSLDWGGSTEAFF.

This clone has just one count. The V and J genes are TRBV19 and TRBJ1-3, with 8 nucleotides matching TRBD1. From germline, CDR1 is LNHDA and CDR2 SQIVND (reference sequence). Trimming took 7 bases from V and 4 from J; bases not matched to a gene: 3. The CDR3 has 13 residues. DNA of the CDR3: TGTGCCAGTACGGACAGGGAGGGAAACACCATATATTTT. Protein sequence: CASTDREGNTIYF.

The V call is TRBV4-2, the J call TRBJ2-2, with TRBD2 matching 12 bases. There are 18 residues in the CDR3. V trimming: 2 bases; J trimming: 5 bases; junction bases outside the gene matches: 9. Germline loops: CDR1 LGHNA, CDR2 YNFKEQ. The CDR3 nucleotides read TGTGCCAGCAGCCAAAAACTAGCGGGGGGCTCGGGGACCGGGGAGCTGTTTTTT. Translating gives CASSQKLAGGSGTGELFF.

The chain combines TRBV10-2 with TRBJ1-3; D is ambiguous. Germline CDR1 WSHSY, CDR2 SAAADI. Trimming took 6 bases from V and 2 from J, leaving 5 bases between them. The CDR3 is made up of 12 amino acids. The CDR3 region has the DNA TGCGCCAGCAGCCCTCCTGGAAACACCATATATTTT. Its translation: CASSPPGNTIYF.